The 6 T cell receptor beta chains presented below share a single source sample, sequenced in a study of T cell repertoires in cytomegalovirus infection. MiXCR, applied by TCRdb to the reads, yields one record per CDR3 protein. The table lists about 830,000 distinct CDR3 sequences, around a third of them singletons. Their cognate antigens are unknown. Source: cultured CD8+ T cells from PBMCs, taken from culture after CMV antigen stimulation. Source of these receptors: a human donor in good health (CMV status not recorded). Some clones in this sample may be carry-over from other donors' samples.

This clonotype was found a few times. The chain joins TRBV12-5 to TRBJ1-1; D is unclear. CDR3 size: 18 residues. CDR1 and CDR2 (germline): LGHNT, FRNRAP. The germline V and J ends were trimmed by 6 bases and 3 bases, with 26 bases remaining between them. In DNA, the CDR3 is TGTGCTAGTGGGCAACCGGAGGAGGGTTTAGTATGGGACACTGAAGCTTTCTTT. This encodes CASGQPEEGLVWDTEAFF.

The chain has TRBV7-8 and TRBJ2-7, with TRBD2 matching over 7 bases. The CDR3 runs 12 residues. Germline V gene lookup returns CDR1 SGHVS and CDR2 FQNEAQ. V lost 6 bases and J lost 7; bases outside the gene matches: 6. CDR3 sequence reads: CASRAGGGEQYV. The CDR3 DNA follows: TGTGCCAGCAGGGCAGGCGGGGGTGAGCAGTACGTC.

This clonotype was recorded only once. Given a much more abundant clone one base away, this may be a read error. The J gene is TRBJ1-2, the V gene TRBV7-2; the D is unclear. Germline V lookup: CDR1 SGHTA, CDR2 FQGNSA. The CDR3 is made up of 15 amino acids. CDR3 sequence reads: CASSPWAGSNYGCTF. DNA of the CDR3: TGTGCCAGCAGCCCCTGGGCGGGATCCAACTATGGCTGCACCTTC.

The chain couples TRBV12-3 or TRBV12-4 to TRBJ1-6; the match to TRBD1 covers 7 bases. The V segment lost 4 bases and the J segment 0 bases; nucleotides outside the gene matches: 0. The CDR3 extends over 15 amino acids. This CDR3 is CASSWDSSYNSPLHF. The CDR3 nucleotides read TGTGCCAGCAGTTGGGACAGCTCCTATAATTCACCCCTCCACTTT.

V and J are TRBV27 and TRBJ2-5; a possible D gene is TRBD2 (5 bases). This CDR3 has 14 amino acids. Trimming cost V 5 bases and J 5 bases, with 15 bases left between them. The germline V gene encodes CDR1 MNHEY and CDR2 SMNVEV (reference sequence). The CDR3 DNA follows: TGTGCCAGCAGTCCTGGTGGCGGGTACGAGACCCAGTACTTC. Encoded protein: CASSPGGGYETQYF.

V gene TRBV7-9 combines with J gene TRBJ1-1; 9 positions agree with TRBD1. With V trimmed by 1 base and J by 0 bases, 6 bases remained unmatched. The germline gives CDR1 SEHNR, CDR2 FQNEAQ (reference sequence). The CDR3 is 17 amino acids. CDR3 coding DNA: TGTGCCAGCAGCTTAGAAGGGACAGGGTGGATGAACACTGAAGCTTTCTTT. Its protein product is CASSLEGTGWMNTEAFF.